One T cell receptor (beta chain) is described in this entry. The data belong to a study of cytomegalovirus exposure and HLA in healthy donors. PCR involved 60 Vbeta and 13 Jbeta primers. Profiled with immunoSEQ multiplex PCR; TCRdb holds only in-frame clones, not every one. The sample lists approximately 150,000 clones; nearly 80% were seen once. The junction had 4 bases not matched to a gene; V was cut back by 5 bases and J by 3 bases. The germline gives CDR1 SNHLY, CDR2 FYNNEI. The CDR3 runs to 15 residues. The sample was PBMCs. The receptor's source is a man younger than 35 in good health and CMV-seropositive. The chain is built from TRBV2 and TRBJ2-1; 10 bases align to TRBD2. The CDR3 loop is CASSLTSGDYNEQFF. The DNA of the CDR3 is TGTGCCAGCAGTCTTACTAGCGGGGACTACAATGAGCAGTTCTTC.